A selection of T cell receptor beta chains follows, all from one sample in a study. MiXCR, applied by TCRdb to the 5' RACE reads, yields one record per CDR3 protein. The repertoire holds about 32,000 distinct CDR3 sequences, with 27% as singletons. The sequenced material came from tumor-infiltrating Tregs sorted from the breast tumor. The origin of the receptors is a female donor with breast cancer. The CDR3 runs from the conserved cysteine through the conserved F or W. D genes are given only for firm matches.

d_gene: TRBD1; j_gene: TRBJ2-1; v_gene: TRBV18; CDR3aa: CASSLGTGANEQFF
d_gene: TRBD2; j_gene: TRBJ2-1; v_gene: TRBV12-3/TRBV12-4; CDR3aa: CASRGGRALSYNEQFF
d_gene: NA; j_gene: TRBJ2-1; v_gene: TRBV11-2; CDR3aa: CASSLGRFNEQFF
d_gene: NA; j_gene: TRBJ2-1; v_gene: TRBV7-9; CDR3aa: CAAYPGDRSNEQFF
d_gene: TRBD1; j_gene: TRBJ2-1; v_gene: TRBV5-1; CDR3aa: CASSSGDRNGQFF
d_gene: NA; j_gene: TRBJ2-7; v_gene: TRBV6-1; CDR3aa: CASTLIKGRGVCEQYF
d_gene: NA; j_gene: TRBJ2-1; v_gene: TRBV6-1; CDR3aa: CASSEWVGSSYNEQFF
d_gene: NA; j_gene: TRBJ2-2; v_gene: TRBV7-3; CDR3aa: CASSQTPANTGELFF
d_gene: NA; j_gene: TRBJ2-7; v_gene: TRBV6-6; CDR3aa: CASSYSTGSSLSEQYF
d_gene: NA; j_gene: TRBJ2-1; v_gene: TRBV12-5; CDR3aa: CASGLGQSSYNEQFF
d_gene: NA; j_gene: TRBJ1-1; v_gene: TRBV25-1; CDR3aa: CASSVGDHTEAFF
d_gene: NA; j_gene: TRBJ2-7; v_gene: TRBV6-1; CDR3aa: CASSEAHAPSYEQYF
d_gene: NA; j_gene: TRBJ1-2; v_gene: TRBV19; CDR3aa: CATLEFGYGYTF
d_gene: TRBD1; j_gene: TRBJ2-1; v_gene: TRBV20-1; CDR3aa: CSALPDREIRDEQFF
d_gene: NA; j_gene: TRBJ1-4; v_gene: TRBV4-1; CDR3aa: CASSQERRSNEKLFF
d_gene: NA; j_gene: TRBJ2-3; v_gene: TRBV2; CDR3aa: CASSDGWGTDTQYF
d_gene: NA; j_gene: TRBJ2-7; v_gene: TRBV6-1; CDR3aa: CASSKDRNYEQYF
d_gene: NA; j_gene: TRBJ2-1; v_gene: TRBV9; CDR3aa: CASSVDWRDFDEQFF
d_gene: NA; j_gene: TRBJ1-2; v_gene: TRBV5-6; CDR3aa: CASSLGPVGYTF
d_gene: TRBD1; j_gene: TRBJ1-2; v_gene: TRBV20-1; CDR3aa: CSARDWADRDAF
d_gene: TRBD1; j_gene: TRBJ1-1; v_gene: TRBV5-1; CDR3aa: CASSERTGLVFGFTEALF
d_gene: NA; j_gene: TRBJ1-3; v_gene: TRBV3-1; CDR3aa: CASSQVGYRYTIYF
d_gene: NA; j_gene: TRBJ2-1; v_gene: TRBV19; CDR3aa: CASSIDWQNEQFF
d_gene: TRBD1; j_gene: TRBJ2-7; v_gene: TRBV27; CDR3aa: CASSDTGGSDEQYF
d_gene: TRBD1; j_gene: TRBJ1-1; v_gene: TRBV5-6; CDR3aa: CASGQANTEAFF
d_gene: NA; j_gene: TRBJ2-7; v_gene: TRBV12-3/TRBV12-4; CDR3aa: CASSLRSGDYEQYF